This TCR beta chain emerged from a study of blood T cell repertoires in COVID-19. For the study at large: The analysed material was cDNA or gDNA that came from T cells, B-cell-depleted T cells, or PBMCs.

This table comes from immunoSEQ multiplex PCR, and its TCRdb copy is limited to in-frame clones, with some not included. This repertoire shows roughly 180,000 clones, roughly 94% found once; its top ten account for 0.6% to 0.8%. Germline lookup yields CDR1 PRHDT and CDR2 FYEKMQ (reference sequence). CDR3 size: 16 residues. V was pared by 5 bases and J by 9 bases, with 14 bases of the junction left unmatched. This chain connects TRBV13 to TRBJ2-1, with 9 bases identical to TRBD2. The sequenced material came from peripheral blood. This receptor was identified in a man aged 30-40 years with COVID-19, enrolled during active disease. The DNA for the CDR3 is TGTGCCAGCAGCGCCTCGGGACTAGCCTTTGTCAGTGAGCAGTTCTTC. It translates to CASSASGLAFVSEQFF.